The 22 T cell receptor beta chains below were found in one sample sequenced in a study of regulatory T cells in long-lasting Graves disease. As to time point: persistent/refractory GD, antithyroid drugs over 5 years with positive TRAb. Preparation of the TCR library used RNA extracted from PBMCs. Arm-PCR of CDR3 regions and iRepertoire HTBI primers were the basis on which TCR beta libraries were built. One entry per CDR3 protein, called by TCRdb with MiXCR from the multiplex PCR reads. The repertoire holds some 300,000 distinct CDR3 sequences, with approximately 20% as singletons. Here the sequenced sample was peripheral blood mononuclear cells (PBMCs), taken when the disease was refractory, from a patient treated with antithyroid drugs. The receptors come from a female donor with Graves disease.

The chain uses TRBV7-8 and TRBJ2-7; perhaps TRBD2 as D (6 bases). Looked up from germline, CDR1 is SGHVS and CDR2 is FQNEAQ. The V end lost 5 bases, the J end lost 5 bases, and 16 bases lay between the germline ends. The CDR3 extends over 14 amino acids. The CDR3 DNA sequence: TGTGCCAGCAGCCCGACTAGTAGGGTCGACGAGCAGTACTTC. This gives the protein CASSPTSRVDEQYF.

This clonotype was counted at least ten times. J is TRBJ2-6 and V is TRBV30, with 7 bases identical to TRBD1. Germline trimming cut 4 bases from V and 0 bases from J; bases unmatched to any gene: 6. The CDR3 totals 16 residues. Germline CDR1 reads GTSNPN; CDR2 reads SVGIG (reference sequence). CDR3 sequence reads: CAWTGQALSGANVLTF. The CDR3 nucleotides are TGTGCCTGGACCGGACAGGCTCTCTCTGGGGCCAACGTCCTGACTTTC. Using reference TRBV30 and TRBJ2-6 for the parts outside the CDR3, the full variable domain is SQTIHQWPATLVQPVGSPLSLECTVEGTSNPNLYWYRQAAGRGLQLLFYSVGIGQISSEVPQNLSASRPQDRQFILSSKKLLLSDSGFYLCAWTGQALSGANVLTFGAGSRLTVL.

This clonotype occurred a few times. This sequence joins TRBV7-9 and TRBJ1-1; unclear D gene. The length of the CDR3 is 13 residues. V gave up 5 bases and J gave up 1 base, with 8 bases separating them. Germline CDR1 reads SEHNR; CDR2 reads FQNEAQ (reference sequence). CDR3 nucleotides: TGTGCCAGCAGCCAAACAGAGAACACTGAAGCTTTCTTT. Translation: CASSQTENTEAFF.

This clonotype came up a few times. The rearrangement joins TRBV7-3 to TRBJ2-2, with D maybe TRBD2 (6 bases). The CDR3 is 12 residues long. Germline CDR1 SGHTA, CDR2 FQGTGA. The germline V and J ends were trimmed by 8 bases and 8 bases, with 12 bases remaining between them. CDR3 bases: TGTGCCAGCGGGCAGAGCGGGGGGGAGCTGTTTTTT. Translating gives CASGQSGGELFF. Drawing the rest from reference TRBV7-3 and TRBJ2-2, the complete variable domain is GAGVSQTPSNKVTEKGKYVELRCDPISGHTALYWYRQSLGQGPEFLIYFQGTGAADDSGLPNDRFFAVRPEGSVSTLKIQRTERGDSAVYLCASGQSGGELFFGEGSRLTVL.

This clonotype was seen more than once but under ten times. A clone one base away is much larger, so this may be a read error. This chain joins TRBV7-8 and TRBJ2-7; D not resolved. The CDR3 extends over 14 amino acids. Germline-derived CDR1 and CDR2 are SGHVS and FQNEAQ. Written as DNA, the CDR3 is TGTGCCCGCAGCTCCCTGACGCGGAACTACGAGCAGTACTTC. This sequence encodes CARSSLTRNYEQYF.

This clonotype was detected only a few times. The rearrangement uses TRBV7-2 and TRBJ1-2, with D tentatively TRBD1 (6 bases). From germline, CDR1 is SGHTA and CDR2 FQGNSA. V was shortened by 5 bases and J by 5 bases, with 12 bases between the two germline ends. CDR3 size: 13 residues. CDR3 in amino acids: CASSPRTEYGYTF. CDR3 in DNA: TGTGCCAGCAGCCCGCGGACAGAGTATGGCTACACCTTC.

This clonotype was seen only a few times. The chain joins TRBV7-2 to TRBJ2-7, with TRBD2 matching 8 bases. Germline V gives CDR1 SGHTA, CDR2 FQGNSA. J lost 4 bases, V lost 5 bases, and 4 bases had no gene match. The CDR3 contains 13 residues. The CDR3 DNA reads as TGTGCCAGCAGCCAGCGGGAGAGATACGAGCAGTACTTC. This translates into CASSQRERYEQYF.

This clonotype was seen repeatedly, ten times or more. CDR3 region: CASSGFTGYSYEQYF. The CDR3, as DNA: TGTGCCAGCAGTGGGTTTACAGGTTACTCCTACGAGCAGTACTTC. The chain employs TRBV12-3 or TRBV12-4 and TRBJ2-7, with D perhaps matching TRBD1 (5 bases). This CDR3 is built from 15 residues. V was shortened by 5 bases and J by 0 bases, with 14 bases between the two germline ends.

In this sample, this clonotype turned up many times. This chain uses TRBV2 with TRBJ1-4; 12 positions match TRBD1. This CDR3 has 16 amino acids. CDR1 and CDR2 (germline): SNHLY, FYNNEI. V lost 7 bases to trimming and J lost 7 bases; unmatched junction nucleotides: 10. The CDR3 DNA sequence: TGTGCCAGCACACCGGGACAGGGGGCTGGAGCTGAAAAACTGTTTTTT. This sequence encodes CASTPGQGAGAEKLFF. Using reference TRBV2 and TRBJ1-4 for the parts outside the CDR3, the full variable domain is EPEVTQTPSHQVTQMGQEVILRCVPISNHLYFYWYRQILGQKVEFLVSFYNNEISEKSEIFDDQFSVERPDGSNFTLKIRSTKLEDSAMYFCASTPGQGAGAEKLFFGSGTQLSVL.

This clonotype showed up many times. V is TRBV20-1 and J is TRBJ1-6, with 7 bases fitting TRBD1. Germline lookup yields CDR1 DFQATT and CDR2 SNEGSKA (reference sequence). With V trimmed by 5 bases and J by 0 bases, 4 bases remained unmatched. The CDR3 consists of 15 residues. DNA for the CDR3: TGCAGTGCTGCAGGGGGAACCTCCTATAATTCACCCCTCCACTTT. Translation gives CSAAGGTSYNSPLHF.

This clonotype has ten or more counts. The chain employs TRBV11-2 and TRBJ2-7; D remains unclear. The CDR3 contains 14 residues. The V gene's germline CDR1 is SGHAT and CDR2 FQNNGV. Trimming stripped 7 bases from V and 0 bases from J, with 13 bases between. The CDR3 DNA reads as TGTGCCAGCAAAGGGAATAGTTTCTCCTACGAGCAGTACTTC. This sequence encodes CASKGNSFSYEQYF.

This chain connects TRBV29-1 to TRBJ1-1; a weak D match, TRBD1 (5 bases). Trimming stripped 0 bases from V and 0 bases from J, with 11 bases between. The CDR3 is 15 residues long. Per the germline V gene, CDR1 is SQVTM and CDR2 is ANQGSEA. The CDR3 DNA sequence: TGCAGCGTTGAAGATTCAGGACAAGTGAACACTGAAGCTTTCTTT. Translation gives CSVEDSGQVNTEAFF.

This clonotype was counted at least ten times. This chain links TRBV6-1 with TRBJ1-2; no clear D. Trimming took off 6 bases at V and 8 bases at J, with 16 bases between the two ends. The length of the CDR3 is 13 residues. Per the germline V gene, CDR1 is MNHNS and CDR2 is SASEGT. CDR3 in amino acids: CASRDSSSGGYTF. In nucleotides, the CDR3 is TGTGCCAGCAGGGATAGCAGCTCCGGCGGCTACACCTTC.

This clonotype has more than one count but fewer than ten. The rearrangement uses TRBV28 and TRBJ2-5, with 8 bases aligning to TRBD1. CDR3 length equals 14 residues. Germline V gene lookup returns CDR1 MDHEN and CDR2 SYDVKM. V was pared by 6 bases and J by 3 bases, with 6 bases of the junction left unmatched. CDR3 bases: TGTGCCAGCAGCATCAGGGGGCGCGAAGAGACCCAGTACTTC. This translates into CASSIRGREETQYF.

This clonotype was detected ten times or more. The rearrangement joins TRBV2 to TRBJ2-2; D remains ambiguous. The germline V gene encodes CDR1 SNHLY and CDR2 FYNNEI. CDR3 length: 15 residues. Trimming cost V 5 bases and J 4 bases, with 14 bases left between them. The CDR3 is CASSPSPQITGELFF. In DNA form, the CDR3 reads TGTGCCAGCAGTCCTAGTCCCCAGATCACCGGGGAGCTGTTTTTT.

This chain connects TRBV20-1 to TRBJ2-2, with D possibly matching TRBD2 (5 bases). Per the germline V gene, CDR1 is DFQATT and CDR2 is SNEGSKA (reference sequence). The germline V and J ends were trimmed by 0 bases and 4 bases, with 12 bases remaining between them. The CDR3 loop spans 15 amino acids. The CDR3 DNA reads TGCAGTGCTAGAGACAGGAGGCGCGGCACCGGGGAGCTGTTTTTT. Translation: CSARDRRRGTGELFF.

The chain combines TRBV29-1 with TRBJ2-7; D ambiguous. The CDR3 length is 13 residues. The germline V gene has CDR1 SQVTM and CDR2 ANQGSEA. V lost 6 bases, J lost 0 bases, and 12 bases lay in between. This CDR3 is CSVSSPSSYEQYF. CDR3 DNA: TGCAGCGTCAGCTCTCCTAGCTCCTACGAGCAGTACTTC.

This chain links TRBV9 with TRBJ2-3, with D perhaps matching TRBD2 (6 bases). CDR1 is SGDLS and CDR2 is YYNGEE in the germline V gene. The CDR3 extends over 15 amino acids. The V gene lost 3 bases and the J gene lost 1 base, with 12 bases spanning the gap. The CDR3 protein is CASSDGASGTDTQYF. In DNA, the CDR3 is TGTGCCAGCAGCGACGGAGCTAGCGGCACAGATACGCAGTATTTT.

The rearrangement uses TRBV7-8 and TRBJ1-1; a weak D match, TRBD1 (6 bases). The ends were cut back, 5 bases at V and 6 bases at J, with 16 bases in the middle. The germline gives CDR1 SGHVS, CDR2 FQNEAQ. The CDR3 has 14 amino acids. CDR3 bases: TGTGCCAGCAGCCACACACAGGGAAACCCTGAAGCTTTCTTT. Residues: CASSHTQGNPEAFF.

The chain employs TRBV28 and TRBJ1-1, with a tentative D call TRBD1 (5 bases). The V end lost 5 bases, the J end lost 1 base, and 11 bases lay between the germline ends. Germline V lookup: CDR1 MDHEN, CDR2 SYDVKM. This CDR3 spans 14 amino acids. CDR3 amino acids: CASSPGGGNTEAFF. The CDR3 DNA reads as TGTGCCAGCAGTCCTGGGGGGGGGAACACTGAAGCTTTCTTT.

CDR3 sequence (DNA): TGTGCCACCAGGGTAACGGTCGAGCGGGAGGTATATGTGAACACCGGGGAGCTGTTTTTT. It codes for CATRVTVEREVYVNTGELFF. This rearrangement joins TRBV6-1 to TRBJ2-2, with TRBD2 matching over 9 bases. Germline CDR1 is MNHNS and CDR2 is SASEGT. This CDR3 comprises 20 residues. V shed 10 bases and J 1 base; nucleotides not matched to a gene: 22.

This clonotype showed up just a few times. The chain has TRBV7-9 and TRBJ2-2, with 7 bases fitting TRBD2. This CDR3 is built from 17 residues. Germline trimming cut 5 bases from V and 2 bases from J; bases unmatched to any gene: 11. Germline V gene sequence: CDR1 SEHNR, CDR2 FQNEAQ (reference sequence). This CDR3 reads CASSPPAGTINTGELFF. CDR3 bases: TGTGCCAGCAGCCCCCCGGCCGGGACTATCAACACCGGGGAGCTGTTTTTT.